The next 19 T cell receptor beta chains were all read from a single sample in a study of T cells in localized non-small cell lung cancer. The repertoire was sequenced with immunoSEQ multiplex PCR; TCRdb's copy has only in-frame clones and lacks some. The profile covers about 590 clones, with roughly 24% appearing a single time and 26% taken by the ten largest. The input for sequencing was lung tumor tissue, taken before any cancer treatment. These receptors were obtained from a male donor aged 60 or older with stage II lung adenocarcinoma.

This clone was observed a handful of times. The chain recombines TRBV11-3 with TRBJ2-3, with 12 bases identical to TRBD2. The trim removed 2 bases at V and 5 bases at J, leaving 5 bases unmatched. CDR1 SGHNT and CDR2 YENEEA come from the germline V gene. The CDR3 sequence is 16 residues long. For the CDR3, the DNA is TGTGCCAGCAGCTTAATGCTAGCGGGAGGGTTAGATACGCAGTATTTT. The encoded protein is CASSLMLAGGLDTQYF.

This clone was seen once. CDR3 coding DNA: TGTGCCTGGAGGGGCGTGGATACTGAAGCTTTCTTT. Translating it yields CAWRGVDTEAFF. The chain recombines TRBV30 with TRBJ1-1; D ambiguous. This CDR3 has 12 amino acids. V was shortened by 3 bases and J by 5 bases, with 10 bases between the two germline ends. Per the germline V gene, CDR1 is GTSNPN and CDR2 is SVGIG (reference sequence). The variable domain in full, with the rest retrieved from reference TRBV30 and TRBJ1-1, is SQTIHQWPATLVQPVGSPLSLECTVEGTSNPNLYWYRQAAGRGLQLLFYSVGIGQISSEVPQNLSASRPQDRQFILSSKKLLLSDSGFYLCAWRGVDTEAFFGQGTRLTVV.

The genes are TRBV30 and TRBJ1-1; D uncertain. This CDR3 has 14 residues. From germline, CDR1 is GTSNPN and CDR2 SVGIG (reference sequence). Trimming pared 7 bases from V and 4 bases from J, leaving 19 bases between. CDR3 bases: TGTGCCTCACGCGAAATAGGAAGGGTCACTGAAGCTTTCTTT. This translates into CASREIGRVTEAFF.

By share, this clone counts as large. The chain joins TRBV6-8 to TRBJ1-1, with 8 bases that match TRBD1. The germline V gene encodes CDR1 MNHGY and CDR2 SAAAGT. V lost 6 bases and J lost 1; bases outside the gene matches: 10. The CDR3 length is 16 residues. This CDR3 reads CASRPFGQGPNTEAFF. As DNA, the CDR3 is TGTGCCAGCAGACCATTTGGACAGGGACCGAACACTGAAGCTTTCTTT.

This clone ranks as medium-sized. The rearrangement uses TRBV11-3 and TRBJ2-7; a weak D match, TRBD1 (7 bases). Trimming left V 3 bases short and J 3 bases short, with 18 bases between. The germline gives CDR1 SGHNT, CDR2 YENEEA. This CDR3 has 16 residues. The DNA for the CDR3 is TGTGCCAGCAGCTTCCTCGTGGAGGGGGCAAGCTACGAGCAGTACTTC. This encodes CASSFLVEGASYEQYF.

By share of the sample, this clone is hyperexpanded. The chain combines TRBV19 with TRBJ1-1, with 7 bases lining up with TRBD1. This CDR3 has 13 residues. CDR1 is LNHDA, CDR2 SQIVND, per germline (reference sequence). V dropped 5 bases and J dropped 8; count of bases not matched to a gene: 8. The CDR3 loop reads CASSPRRGLEAFF. CDR3 DNA: TGTGCCAGTAGTCCGCGGAGGGGGCTGGAAGCTTTCTTT.

This clone was seen once. This rearrangement joins TRBV19 to TRBJ2-7; 7 nucleotides align to TRBD1. Looked up from germline, CDR1 is LNHDA and CDR2 is SQIVND (reference sequence). The J segment lost 7 bases and the V segment lost 1 base, leaving 4 bases of the junction unmatched. CDR3 length: 13 residues. The DNA of the CDR3 is TGTGCCAGTAGTATAGCGGACAGGAGTGAGCAGTACTTC. Amino acids: CASSIADRSEQYF.

This sequence joins TRBV18 and TRBJ1-6; D unclear. V was shortened by 4 bases and J by 13 bases, with 11 bases between the two germline ends. This CDR3 spans 12 amino acids. The germline CDR1 and CDR2 sequences are KGHSH and LQKENI. The CDR3 bases are TGTGCCAGCTCACTAGACACGCGCCCCCTCCACTTT. Protein sequence: CASSLDTRPLHF.

The chain uses TRBV6-8 and TRBJ2-1; 8 bases line up with TRBD2. CDR1 is MNHGY, CDR2 SAAAGT, per germline. The V gene end was trimmed by 5 bases and the J gene end by 4 bases; junction bases not matched to a gene: 7. The CDR3 loop spans 15 amino acids. This CDR3 is CASSPREGVYNEQFF. The CDR3 region has the DNA TGTGCCAGCAGTCCCCGGGAGGGCGTGTACAATGAGCAGTTCTTC.

This chain links TRBV14 with TRBJ2-7, with D possibly TRBD2 on 6 matching bases. This CDR3 comprises 13 residues. From germline, CDR1 is SGHDN and CDR2 FVKESK. V was shortened by 1 base and J by 5 bases, with 9 bases between the two germline ends. The CDR3 region has the DNA TGTGCCAGCAGCCAAGTAGGAGGGGACGAGCAGTACTTC. Amino acids: CASSQVGGDEQYF.

The CDR3 nucleotides read TGTGCCAGCAGTGAGACAGGGGGCACCTATGGCTACACCTTC. Its translation: CASSETGGTYGYTF. The chain recombines TRBV9 with TRBJ1-2, with 10 bases matching TRBD1. From germline, CDR1 is SGDLS and CDR2 YYNGEE. The CDR3 totals 14 residues. V was clipped by 5 bases and J by 4 bases; unmatched bases: 5.

Only a few counts were recorded for this clone. This chain links TRBV7-6 with TRBJ2-7, with D perhaps being TRBD1 or TRBD2 (5 bases each). Germline CDR1 SGHVS, CDR2 FNYEAQ. The CDR3 has 16 residues. Trimming stripped 3 bases from V and 2 bases from J, with 17 bases between. In DNA form, the CDR3 reads TGTGCCAGCAGCTTCGGCCAGGGACCAAGAACCTACGAGCAGTACTTC. Amino acids: CASSFGQGPRTYEQYF.

The rearrangement joins TRBV19 to TRBJ2-7; possible D gene TRBD1, 5 bases. The CDR3 has 14 residues. CDR1 and CDR2 (germline): LNHDA, SQIVND (reference sequence). Trimming pared 2 bases from V and 3 bases from J, leaving 11 bases between. DNA of the CDR3: TGTGCCAGTAGTATACCAGGGCCCGGCTACGAGCAGTACTTC. This codes for CASSIPGPGYEQYF.

The chain carries TRBV19 and TRBJ2-3; TRBD2 agrees at 8 bases. This CDR3 is 15 amino acids long. Germline CDR1 and CDR2: LNHDA and SQIVND (reference sequence). V gave up 8 bases and J gave up 1 base; unmatched junction bases: 8. In nucleotides, the CDR3 is TGTGCCAGTGGTGAGAGCGGGAGTGGCACAGATACGCAGTATTTT. Translated: CASGESGSGTDTQYF.

V and J are TRBV11-3 and TRBJ1-2; no clear D gene. Trimming shortened V by 5 bases and J by 4 bases, and 14 bases separated the two germline ends. The CDR3 has 14 residues. Germline V gene data show CDR1 as SGHNT and CDR2 as YENEEA. CDR3 loop: CASSRGLSLYGYTF. The CDR3 region has the DNA TGTGCCAGCAGCCGAGGACTGAGCCTCTATGGCTACACCTTC.

The CDR3: CASSDQSGISYGYTF. The CDR3 DNA follows: TGTGCCAGCAGCGACCAATCGGGGATAAGCTATGGCTACACCTTC. The V and J genes are TRBV11-3 and TRBJ1-2, with D unclear. The V gene's germline CDR1 is SGHNT and CDR2 YENEEA. The CDR3 sequence is 15 residues long. The germline V and J ends were trimmed by 5 bases and 4 bases, with 17 bases remaining between them.

This clone is categorized as medium-sized. The chain recombines TRBV11-3 with TRBJ1-1; no clear D gene. The CDR3 runs to 15 residues. Germline V gene lookup returns CDR1 SGHNT and CDR2 YENEEA. V lost 1 base and J lost 6, with 15 bases in between. The CDR3 is CASSLVRTAGAEAFF. CDR3 DNA sequence: TGTGCCAGCAGCTTAGTCCGCACAGCCGGGGCTGAAGCTTTCTTT.

The V and J genes are TRBV19 and TRBJ2-3; D possibly matches TRBD1 or TRBD2 (5 bases each). With 5 bases removed from V and 0 bases from J, the gap between germline ends came to 15 bases. This CDR3 is 16 amino acids long. In germline, CDR1 is LNHDA, CDR2 SQIVND (reference sequence). DNA for the CDR3: TGTGCCAGTAGTTCTCGGGGCCGAATAAGCACAGATACGCAGTATTTT. This codes for CASSSRGRISTDTQYF. Full variable domain (missing parts from reference TRBV19 and TRBJ2-3): DGGITQSPKYLFRKEGQNVTLSCEQNLNHDAMYWYRQDPGQGLRLIYYSQIVNDFQKGDIAEGYSVSREKKESFPLTVTSAQKNPTAFYLCASSSRGRISTDTQYFGPGTRLTVL.

This clone is deemed hyperexpanded. The V and J genes are TRBV9 and TRBJ1-1, with TRBD1 identical over 11 bases. The CDR3 runs to 14 residues. Germline V gene sequence: CDR1 SGDLS, CDR2 YYNGEE. V lost 2 bases, J lost 4 bases, and 1 base stayed unmatched. Written as DNA, the CDR3 is TGTGCCAGCAGCGTGGGACAGGGGGTCACTGAAGCTTTCTTT. Translated, it gives CASSVGQGVTEAFF.